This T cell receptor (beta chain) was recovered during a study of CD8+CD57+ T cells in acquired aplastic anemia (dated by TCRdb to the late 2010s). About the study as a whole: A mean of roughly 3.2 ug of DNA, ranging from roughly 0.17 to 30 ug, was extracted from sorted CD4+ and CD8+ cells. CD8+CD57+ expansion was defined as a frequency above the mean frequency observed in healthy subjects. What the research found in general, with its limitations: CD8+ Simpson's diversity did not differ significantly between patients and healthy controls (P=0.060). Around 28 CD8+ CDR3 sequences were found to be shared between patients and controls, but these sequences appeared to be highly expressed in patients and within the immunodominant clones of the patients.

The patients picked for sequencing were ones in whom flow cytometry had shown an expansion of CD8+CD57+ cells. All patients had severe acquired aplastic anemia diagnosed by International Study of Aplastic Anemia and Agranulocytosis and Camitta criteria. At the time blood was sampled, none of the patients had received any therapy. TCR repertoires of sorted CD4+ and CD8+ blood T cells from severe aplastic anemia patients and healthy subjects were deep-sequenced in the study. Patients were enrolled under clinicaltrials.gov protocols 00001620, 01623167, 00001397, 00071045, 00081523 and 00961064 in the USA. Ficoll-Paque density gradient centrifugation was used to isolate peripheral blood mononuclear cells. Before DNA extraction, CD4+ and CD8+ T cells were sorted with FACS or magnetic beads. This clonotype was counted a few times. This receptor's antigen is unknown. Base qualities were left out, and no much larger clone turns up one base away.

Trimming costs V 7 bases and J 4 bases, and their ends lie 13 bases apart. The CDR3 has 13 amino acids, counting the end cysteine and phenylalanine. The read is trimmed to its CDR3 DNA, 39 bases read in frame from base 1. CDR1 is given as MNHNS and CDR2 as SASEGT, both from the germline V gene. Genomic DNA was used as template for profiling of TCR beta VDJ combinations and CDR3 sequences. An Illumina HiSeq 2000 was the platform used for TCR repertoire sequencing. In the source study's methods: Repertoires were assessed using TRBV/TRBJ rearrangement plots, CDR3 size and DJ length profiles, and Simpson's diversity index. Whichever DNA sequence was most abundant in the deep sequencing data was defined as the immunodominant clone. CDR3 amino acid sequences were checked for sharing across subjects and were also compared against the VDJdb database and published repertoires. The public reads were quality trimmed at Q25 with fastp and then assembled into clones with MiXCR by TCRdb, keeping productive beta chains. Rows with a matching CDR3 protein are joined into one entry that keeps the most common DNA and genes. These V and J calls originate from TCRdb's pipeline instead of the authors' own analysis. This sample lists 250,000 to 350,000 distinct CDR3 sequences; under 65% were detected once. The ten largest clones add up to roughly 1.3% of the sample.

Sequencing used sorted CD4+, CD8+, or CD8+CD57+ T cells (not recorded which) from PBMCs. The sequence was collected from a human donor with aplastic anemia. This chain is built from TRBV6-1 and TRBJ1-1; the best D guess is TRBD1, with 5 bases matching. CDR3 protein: CASTRGGGTEAFF. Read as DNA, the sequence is TGTGCCAGCACCCGGGGGGGGGGCACTGAAGCTTTCTTT.